These 13 T cell receptor beta chains were sequenced from one sample in a study of human T cells and chemical hapten exposure. The time point denotes: patch test 1, 2 weeks after DPC sensitization. The treatment: therapeutic diphenylcyclopropenone sensitization with weekly scalp DPC. TCRdb called the RACE reads again in MiXCR, with one record for every CDR3 protein. The sample includes about 380,000 distinct CDR3 sequences, 4.8% seen only once; the top ten take roughly 2.4%. Sequences were derived from whole blood, sampled in connection with sensitization to the hapten diphenylcyclopropenone (DPC). These receptors were obtained from a woman aged 50 to 60 with alopecia areata. Some clones in this sample may be carry-over from other donors' samples.

This clonotype was found many times. The chain has TRBV2 and TRBJ2-1; D gene uncertain. Germline loops: CDR1 SNHLY, CDR2 FYNNEI. This CDR3 region has 13 residues. Between the trimmed V and J ends, which lost 4 bases and 5 bases, there was a span of 9 bases. CDR3 region: CASSGTYDNEQFF. The CDR3 DNA reads TGTGCCAGCAGTGGGACCTACGACAATGAGCAGTTCTTC.

The V gene is TRBV20-1, the J gene TRBJ1-1; 7 bases fit TRBD1. Germline V CDR1 and CDR2: DFQATT, SNEGSKA (reference sequence). Trimming at V came to 5 bases and at J to 1 base, leaving 7 bases not matched to a gene. CDR3 size: 14 residues. In DNA form, the CDR3 reads TGCAGTGCTTTCAGGGGGGGGGCGAACACTGAAGCTTTCTTT. This codes for CSAFRGGANTEAFF.

At least ten counts were recorded for this clonotype. The genes are TRBV25-1 and TRBJ1-1, with D possibly matching TRBD1 (5 bases). The germline gives CDR1 MGHDK, CDR2 SYGVNS. CDR3 length equals 14 residues. Deletions cut 4 bases from V and 4 bases from J, with 13 bases between. CDR3 amino acids: CASSGVGAVTEAFF. The CDR3 nucleotides are TGTGCCAGCAGTGGGGTTGGGGCGGTCACTGAAGCTTTCTTT.

About this clonotype: This may be a read error: a much more frequent sequence differs by one nucleotide. The rearrangement joins TRBV7-9 to TRBJ1-4; D ambiguous. The germline V gene has CDR1 SEHNR and CDR2 FQNEAQ (reference sequence). Trimming removed 7 bases from V and 5 bases from J, with 17 bases in between. The CDR3 consists of 15 residues. The DNA for the CDR3 is TGTGCCAGCACCCCTCCGGGCGAACGGAATGAAAAACTGTTTTTT. Encoded protein: CASTPPGERNEKLFF. The full variable domain, completed using reference TRBV7-9 and TRBJ1-4, is DTGVSQNPRHKITKRGQNVTFRCDPISEHNRLYWYRQTLGQGPEFLTYFQNEAQLEKSRLLSDRFSAERPKGSFSTLEIQRTEQGDSAMYLCASTPPGERNEKLFFGSGTQLSVL.

This clonotype appeared a few times. The chain employs TRBV13 and TRBJ2-3, with 9 positions matching TRBD2. V lost 3 bases and J lost 3; bases outside the gene matches: 22. Germline lookup yields CDR1 PRHDT and CDR2 FYEKMQ (reference sequence). The CDR3 has 21 amino acids. CDR3 DNA: TGTGCCAGCAGCTTCTGGGCTAGCGGGAAGGGGTATGGCGGCAGAACAGATACGCAGTATTTT. Residues: CASSFWASGKGYGGRTDTQYF.

This clonotype was seen at least ten times. The V gene is TRBV5-1, the J gene TRBJ1-1; 7 bases align to TRBD1. The V and J ends lost 3 bases and 4 bases, in that order; junction bases with no gene match: 6. The germline V gene encodes CDR1 SGHRS and CDR2 YFSETQ. The CDR3 contains 14 residues. DNA for the CDR3: TGCGCCAGCAGCTCCAACCGACAGGGCACTGAAGCTTTCTTT. Translating it yields CASSSNRQGTEAFF.

This clonotype has a count of ten or more. The chain links TRBV29-1 to TRBJ2-1; 7 nucleotides match TRBD2. Germline CDR1 SQVTM, CDR2 ANQGSEA. Trimming at V came to 6 bases and at J to 6 bases, leaving 14 bases not matched to a gene. CDR3 length: 15 residues. The CDR3 nucleotides are TGCAGCGTAGGCTCGGTGGGAGGGGTAGGCAATGAGCAGTTCTTC. Residues: CSVGSVGGVGNEQFF.

In this sample, this clonotype turned up a few times. The genes are TRBV9 and TRBJ1-1; D not resolved. The CDR3 has 14 amino acids. The germline V gene encodes CDR1 SGDLS and CDR2 YYNGEE. With 4 bases removed from V and 3 bases from J, the gap between germline ends came to 13 bases. The CDR3 bases are TGTGCCAGCAGCCCTGGAGGGCTAGACACTGAAGCTTTCTTT. Its translation is CASSPGGLDTEAFF.

The V gene is TRBV4-2, the J gene TRBJ1-5; no clear D gene. The germline V gene encodes CDR1 LGHNA and CDR2 YNFKEQ. The CDR3 consists of 13 residues. The V end lost 0 bases, the J end lost 8 bases, and 8 bases lay between the germline ends. The chain's CDR3 is CASSQEKWEPQHF. CDR3 DNA: TGTGCCAGCAGCCAAGAAAAATGGGAGCCCCAGCATTTT.

There are many counts of this clonotype. V gene TRBV30 combines with J gene TRBJ1-2; possibly TRBD1 for D (5 bases). In germline, CDR1 is GTSNPN, CDR2 SVGIG (reference sequence). The V end was cut by 6 bases, the J end by 4 bases, with 9 bases between. The CDR3 consists of 11 residues. The CDR3, as DNA: TGTGCCTGCGGGACTGGCTATGGCTACACCTTC. Translated: CACGTGYGYTF.

This clonotype was seen only a few times. The chain uses TRBV2 and TRBJ1-1, with D hard to call. The CDR3 loop spans 14 amino acids. Germline loops: CDR1 SNHLY, CDR2 FYNNEI. V lost 0 bases to trimming and J lost 8 bases, with 13 bases between them. The CDR3 nucleotides read TGTGCCAGCAGTGAAGCCTGGGCAGGAGAGGAAGCTTTCTTT. Its protein is CASSEAWAGEEAFF.

The chain links TRBV5-4 to TRBJ2-1, with 9 bases that match TRBD1. Losses at the gene ends were 0 bases for V and 6 bases for J; bases not matched to a gene: 7. The germline gives CDR1 SGHNT, CDR2 YYREEE (reference sequence). The CDR3 contains 16 residues. CDR3 sequence: CASSLAGDRGTNEQFF. DNA of the CDR3: TGTGCCAGCAGCTTGGCCGGTGACAGGGGGACCAATGAGCAGTTCTTC.

This clonotype has just a few counts. CDR3 protein: CASSTWDSGDTQYF. The CDR3 DNA follows: TGTGCCAGCAGTACTTGGGACTCCGGAGATACGCAGTATTTT. The chain joins TRBV9 to TRBJ2-3; D is perhaps TRBD2 (6 bases). Germline CDR1 reads SGDLS; CDR2 reads YYNGEE. Trimming removed 5 bases from V and 5 bases from J, with 15 bases in between. The CDR3 has 14 amino acids.